The clone carrying this T cell receptor (beta chain) came up many times. Its antigen is undetermined. The data are from a study of CD8 T cells in ankylosing spondylitis. MiXCR, run by TCRdb on the 5' RACE reads, gives a single entry per CDR3 protein. The data contain more than 500,000 distinct CDR3 sequences, 5.3% of them seen just once; the ten biggest clones take up around 3.6%. Study conclusions and caveats: The study identified a TCR beta motif of under 10 highly homologous variants that appeared characteristic of ankylosing spondylitis blood. Both synovial fluid and blood in reactive arthritis had previously been reported to carry some motif variants.

Looked up from germline, CDR1 is SGHRS and CDR2 is YFSETQ. The V and J ends lost 3 bases and 3 bases respectively, with 12 bases between them. This CDR3 region has 14 residues. The TCR comes from a male donor with ankylosing spondylitis. The chain has TRBV5-1 and TRBJ1-1; tentative D call: TRBD1 (6 bases). Sequenced sample: blood, either unsorted or a sorted T cell fraction (not recorded which). The CDR3 reads CASSSQGEYTEAFF. In DNA form, the CDR3 reads TGCGCCAGCAGCTCACAGGGAGAGTACACTGAAGCTTTCTTT. The full variable domain, completed using reference TRBV5-1 and TRBJ1-1, is KAGVTQTPRYLIKTRGQQVTLSCSPISGHRSVSWYQQTPGQGLQFLFEYFSETQRNKGNFPGRFSGRQFSNSRSEMNVSTLELGDSALYLCASSSQGEYTEAFFGQGTRLTVV.